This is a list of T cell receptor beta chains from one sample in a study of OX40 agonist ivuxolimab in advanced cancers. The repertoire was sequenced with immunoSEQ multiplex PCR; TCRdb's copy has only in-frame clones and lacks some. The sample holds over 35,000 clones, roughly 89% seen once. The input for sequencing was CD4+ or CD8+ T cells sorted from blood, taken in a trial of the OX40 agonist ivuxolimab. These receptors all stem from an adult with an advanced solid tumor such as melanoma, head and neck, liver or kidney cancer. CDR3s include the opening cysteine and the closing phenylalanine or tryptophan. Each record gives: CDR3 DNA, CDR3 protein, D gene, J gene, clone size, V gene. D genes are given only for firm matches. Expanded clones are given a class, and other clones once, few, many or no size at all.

cdr3_nt: TGTGCCAGCAGTCTAGGGGGGAGGAGGGCCTACGAGCAGTACTTC
cdr3_aa: CASSLGGRRAYEQYF
d_call: NA
j_call: TRBJ2-7
clone_size: NA
v_call: TRBV6-1

cdr3_nt: TGCGCCAGCGCGGCACAACCTTCAACGACCCAGTACTTC
cdr3_aa: CASAAQPSTTQYF
d_call: NA
j_call: TRBJ2-5
clone_size: NA
v_call: TRBV4-1

cdr3_nt: TGTGCCAGCAGCTTAGCTGGGGGGGGTACCTACGAGCAGTACTTC
cdr3_aa: CASSLAGGGTYEQYF
d_call: TRBD2
j_call: TRBJ2-7
clone_size: once
v_call: TRBV11-2

cdr3_nt: TGCGCCAGCAGCGTTAGCACAGATACGCAGTATTTT
cdr3_aa: CASSVSTDTQYF
d_call: NA
j_call: TRBJ2-3
clone_size: NA
v_call: TRBV5-1

cdr3_nt: TGTGCCATCAGTGACGGGACAGGGGTTGAAAAGACCCAGTACTTC
cdr3_aa: CAISDGTGVEKTQYF
d_call: TRBD1
j_call: TRBJ2-5
clone_size: NA
v_call: TRBV10-3

cdr3_nt: TGTGCCAGCAGCTTCCTAGCGGGGGGGAAAGAGACCCAGTACTTC
cdr3_aa: CASSFLAGGKETQYF
d_call: TRBD2
j_call: TRBJ2-5
clone_size: NA
v_call: TRBV7-6

cdr3_nt: TGTGCCAGCAGCTGGCCCTCCTACGAGCAGTACTTC
cdr3_aa: CASSWPSYEQYF
d_call: NA
j_call: TRBJ2-7
clone_size: NA
v_call: TRBV11-2

cdr3_nt: TGTGCCAGCAGGCCCGGGACTAGCGGTTCTGAGCAGTTCTTC
cdr3_aa: CASRPGTSGSEQFF
d_call: TRBD2
j_call: TRBJ2-1
clone_size: NA
v_call: TRBV4-2

cdr3_nt: TGCGCCAGCAGTGAGGGCAGCCTCTACGAGCAGTACTTC
cdr3_aa: CASSEGSLYEQYF
d_call: NA
j_call: TRBJ2-7
clone_size: NA
v_call: TRBV10-2

cdr3_nt: TGCAGCGTTGCCCGAGGGACACAGGGAAATGGCTACACCTTC
cdr3_aa: CSVARGTQGNGYTF
d_call: NA
j_call: TRBJ1-2
clone_size: NA
v_call: TRBV29-1

cdr3_nt: TGTGCCAGCAGCTGGGGGATCGGTACATCTAATGAAAAACTGTTTTTT
cdr3_aa: CASSWGIGTSNEKLFF
d_call: NA
j_call: TRBJ1-4
clone_size: NA
v_call: TRBV11-2

cdr3_nt: TGTGCCAGCTCGGATAGGGACGGGTACACTGAAGCTTTCTTT
cdr3_aa: CASSDRDGYTEAFF
d_call: NA
j_call: TRBJ1-1
clone_size: once
v_call: TRBV18

cdr3_nt: TGTGCCAGCAGCCGGCCAGGGGGGGCGGCTTTCTTT
cdr3_aa: CASSRPGGAAFF
d_call: TRBD1
j_call: TRBJ1-1
clone_size: NA
v_call: TRBV14

cdr3_nt: TGTGCCATCAGTGACCACCCTAGCGGGGGGGCCGGGGAGCTGTTTTTT
cdr3_aa: CAISDHPSGGAGELFF
d_call: TRBD2
j_call: TRBJ2-2
clone_size: NA
v_call: TRBV10-3